The subject of this entry is one T cell receptor (beta chain). The Seattle patients joined while their infection was active and were tracked longitudinally afterward. The repertoire was sequenced with immunoSEQ multiplex PCR; TCRdb's copy has only in-frame clones and lacks some. The sample contains more than 85,000 clones, roughly 92% of which appear only once. Germline-derived CDR1 and CDR2 are SGHDN and FVKESK. The CDR3 is 16 amino acids. Trimming cost V 5 bases and J 7 bases; bases outside gene matches: 11. The record originates from a study of blood T cell repertoires in COVID-19. The sequenced sample consisted of peripheral blood. This chain connects TRBV14 to TRBJ1-6; 7 nucleotides line up with TRBD1. The source is a woman aged 45-59 years with COVID-19, enrolled during active disease. DNA of the CDR3: TGTGCCAGCAGCAAACTAATCGGGACAGAGAATTCACCCCTCCACTTT. Protein sequence: CASSKLIGTENSPLHF.